Below, 21 T cell receptor beta chains from the same sample are listed, as sequenced in a study of blood T cells in healthy people across ages. A second PCR of roughly 7 to 11 cycles used a sample-barcoded 5' primer and a J-beta primer mix. TCRdb analysed the 5' RACE reads with MiXCR anew, one entry per CDR3 protein. The data hold 1.5 million to 1.8 million distinct CDR3 sequences, with about 42% observed a single time. Sequenced: blood. Source of these receptors: a woman aged 18 to 35 in good health.

V is TRBV12-3 or TRBV12-4 and J is TRBJ2-7; TRBD2 agrees at 11 bases. The CDR3 consists of 14 residues. With 7 bases clipped from V and 4 bases from J, the junction kept 6 bases outside the gene matches. The CDR3 nucleotides are TGTGCCAGCAACATAGCGGGAGGGAAGTACGAGCAGTACTTC. Translation: CASNIAGGKYEQYF.

This clonotype has a handful of counts. The gene calls are TRBV29-1 and TRBJ1-5, with a tentative D call TRBD1 (5 bases). The CDR3 sequence is 13 residues long. Per the germline V gene, CDR1 is SQVTM and CDR2 is ANQGSEA. The germline V and J ends were trimmed by 6 bases and 5 bases, with 14 bases remaining between them. Here the CDR3 reads CSVGGRPDQPQHF. For the CDR3, the DNA is TGCAGCGTGGGGGGACGGCCGGATCAGCCCCAGCATTTT.

V and J are TRBV12-3 or TRBV12-4 and TRBJ1-1; the D is unclear. The CDR3 loop spans 15 amino acids. V dropped 3 bases and J dropped 4 bases, with 15 bases sitting between them. CDR3 bases: TGTGCCAGCAGTTTGAATCCCATGTTTGGCACTGAAGCTTTCTTT. Amino acid sequence: CASSLNPMFGTEAFF.

The V and J genes are TRBV30 and TRBJ2-3, with D possibly TRBD2 on 7 matching bases. The CDR3 contains 12 residues. The germline CDR1 and CDR2 sequences are GTSNPN and SVGIG (reference sequence). The ends were cut back, 4 bases at V and 6 bases at J, with 11 bases in the middle. CDR3 protein: CAWTGGPDTQYF. As DNA, the CDR3 is TGTGCCTGGACGGGGGGCCCGGATACGCAGTATTTT. Full variable domain (rest looked up from reference TRBV30 and TRBJ2-3): SQTIHQWPATLVQPVGSPLSLECTVEGTSNPNLYWYRQAAGRGLQLLFYSVGIGQISSEVPQNLSASRPQDRQFILSSKKLLLSDSGFYLCAWTGGPDTQYFGPGTRLTVL.

The rearrangement uses TRBV3-1 and TRBJ2-1; D possibly uses TRBD1 or TRBD2 (6 bases each). The CDR3 runs 16 residues. CDR1 and CDR2 (germline): LGHDT, YNNKEL (reference sequence). V lost 6 bases to trimming and J lost 0 bases, with 15 bases between them. This CDR3 is CASSPDRGPSYNEQFF. For the CDR3, the DNA is TGTGCCAGCAGTCCAGATCGGGGGCCCTCCTACAATGAGCAGTTCTTC.

A remark on this clonotype: The junction differs from germline at one of its ends, possibly a read error. V gene TRBV27 combines with J gene TRBJ2-3, with 9 bases lining up with TRBD2. Germline CDR1 reads MNHEY; CDR2 reads SMNVEV (reference sequence). The CDR3 runs to 14 residues. The chain's CDR3 is CAGRFGLAGYTQYF. DNA for the CDR3: TGTGCCGGCAGGTTCGGTCTAGCGGGGTATACGCAGTATTTT.

The chain joins TRBV20-1 to TRBJ2-1; no clear D gene. V lost 0 bases and J lost 2, with 14 bases in between. The CDR3 covers 16 residues. From germline, CDR1 is DFQATT and CDR2 SNEGSKA (reference sequence). The CDR3 DNA reads TGCAGTGCTAGAGATTTTAGGCCCGAGGCCTACAATGAGCAGTTCTTC. Translated, it gives CSARDFRPEAYNEQFF.

The V gene is TRBV4-3, the J gene TRBJ2-1; TRBD2 agrees at 9 bases. The end of the DNA fits TRBJ2-7 better, so the J call may be wrong. This CDR3 region has 17 residues. CDR1 is LGHNA, CDR2 YSLEER, per germline. CDR3 residues: CASSPVAGGPSYNEQYF. CDR3 DNA: TGCGCCAGCAGCCCTGTTGCGGGAGGGCCTTCATACAATGAGCAGTACTTC.

The V gene is TRBV12-3 or TRBV12-4, the J gene TRBJ2-1, with a weak D call TRBD2 (5 bases). This CDR3 has 12 residues. V lost 3 bases to trimming and J lost 9 bases, with 9 bases between them. The CDR3 nucleotides are TGTGCCAGCAGTTTTACTGAGGGTGAGCAGTTCTTC. Its translation: CASSFTEGEQFF.

This clonotype was detected only a few times. The chain is built from TRBV20-1 and TRBJ1-6; D remains ambiguous. The CDR3 covers 13 residues. Per the germline V gene, CDR1 is DFQATT and CDR2 is SNEGSKA (reference sequence). Trimming took 0 bases from V and 13 from J, leaving 13 bases between them. The CDR3 coding sequence is TGCAGTGCTAGAGATGCGTCCAAGCGTCCCCTCCACTTT. Translated, it gives CSARDASKRPLHF.

The chain couples TRBV10-3 to TRBJ1-2; maybe TRBD1 (5 bases). Germline CDR1 reads ENHRY; CDR2 reads SYGVKD. V lost 0 bases to trimming and J lost 7 bases, with 9 bases between them. The CDR3 runs 13 residues. This chain's CDR3 is CAISESGVSGYTF. In nucleotides, the CDR3 is TGTGCCATCAGTGAGTCGGGGGTTAGTGGCTACACCTTC.

This clonotype was counted a few times. The chain has TRBV29-1 and TRBJ2-2, with 7 bases lining up with TRBD1. Trimming took 4 bases from V and 4 from J; bases not matched to a gene: 6. The germline gives CDR1 SQVTM, CDR2 ANQGSEA. The CDR3 contains 14 residues. CDR3 nucleotide sequence: TGCAGCGTTGTCGACTCAGGGGGCACCGGGGAGCTGTTTTTT. Residues: CSVVDSGGTGELFF.

This rearrangement joins TRBV5-1 to TRBJ1-1, with D unresolved. The CDR3 runs 14 residues. The germline CDR1 and CDR2 sequences are SGHRS and YFSETQ. V gave up 0 bases and J gave up 7 bases, with 13 bases separating them. The CDR3 nucleotides are TGCGCCAGCAGCTTGGGATTCGGGCTAGATGAAGCTTTCTTT. Encoded protein: CASSLGFGLDEAFF.

The chain couples TRBV11-2 to TRBJ2-7; perhaps TRBD2 as D (6 bases). The CDR3 has 13 residues. Germline values: CDR1 SGHAT, CDR2 FQNNGV. V was pared by 5 bases and J by 7 bases, with 15 bases between. As DNA, the CDR3 is TGTGCCAGCAGCAGTGGACTACACAATGAGCAGTACTTC. It yields the protein CASSSGLHNEQYF.

V gene TRBV29-1 combines with J gene TRBJ2-3; TRBD2 matches at 10 bases. Germline V gene data show CDR1 as SQVTM and CDR2 as ANQGSEA. V lost 7 bases to trimming and J lost 6 bases; unmatched junction nucleotides: 7. The CDR3 contains 13 residues. The DNA of the CDR3 is TGCAGCGCAACTAGCGGGGCGTTGGATACGCAGTATTTT. Translating it yields CSATSGALDTQYF.

This clonotype came up once. The chain employs TRBV4-2 and TRBJ1-2, with TRBD1 matching 7 bases. Per germline, CDR1 LGHNA and CDR2 YNFKEQ. V shed 2 bases, J shed 4 bases, and the junction held 7 bases outside the gene matches. The length of the CDR3 is 15 residues. The CDR3 DNA follows: TGTGCCAGCAGCCAATTGAGGGACAGCTTCTATGGCTACACCTTC. Translated: CASSQLRDSFYGYTF.

This clonotype was observed a few times. The V gene is TRBV6-2 or TRBV6-3, the J gene TRBJ1-1; no reliable D call. Germline V gene sequence: CDR1 MNHEY, CDR2 SVGEGT. There are 13 residues in the CDR3. Deletions cut 2 bases from V and 4 bases from J, with 8 bases between. CDR3 nucleotides: TGTGCCAGCAGTTACGGTCATAGCACTGAAGCTTTCTTT. It codes for CASSYGHSTEAFF.

V gene TRBV18 combines with J gene TRBJ1-1; D may be TRBD1 (5 bases). CDR1 is KGHSH, CDR2 LQKENI, per germline. V was trimmed by 2 bases and J by 1 base, leaving 11 bases between them. The CDR3 has 15 residues. CDR3 coding DNA: TGTGCCAGCTCACCAAAAGGGGTTGGGAACACTGAAGCTTTCTTT. This codes for CASSPKGVGNTEAFF.

This chain links TRBV7-8 with TRBJ1-1; no clear D gene. The CDR3 runs to 15 residues. The V gene's germline CDR1 is SGHVS and CDR2 FQNEAQ. Trimming removed 5 bases at V and 0 bases at J, with 13 bases between. CDR3 nucleotide sequence: TGTGCCAGCAGCACCTGGCAGTACCTGAACACTGAAGCTTTCTTT. This codes for CASSTWQYLNTEAFF. Full variable domain (outside the CDR3, taken from reference TRBV7-8 and TRBJ1-1): GAGVSQSPRYKVAKRGQDVALRCDPISGHVSLFWYQQALGQGPEFLTYFQNEAQLDKSGLPSDRFFAERPEGSVSTLKIQRTQQEDSAVYLCASSTWQYLNTEAFFGQGTRLTVV.

This clonotype was found once. V gene TRBV29-1 combines with J gene TRBJ1-4, with TRBD1 matching 8 bases. The CDR3 loop spans 14 amino acids. The V segment lost 6 bases and the J segment 5 bases; nucleotides outside the gene matches: 8. Germline V lookup: CDR1 SQVTM, CDR2 ANQGSEA. The chain's CDR3 is CSVGGQGRNEKLFF. In nucleotides, the CDR3 is TGCAGCGTGGGCGGACAGGGAAGGAATGAAAAACTGTTTTTT.

This clonotype was counted at least ten times. The gene calls are TRBV29-1 and TRBJ1-1; D not resolved. CDR3 length equals 14 residues. The V end lost 6 bases, the J end lost 3 bases, and 17 bases lay between the germline ends. CDR1 and CDR2 (germline): SQVTM, ANQGSEA. CDR3 in amino acids: CSVIPLSAYTEAFF. Here the CDR3 DNA reads TGCAGCGTGATCCCTTTATCAGCTTACACTGAAGCTTTCTTT.